This record concerns one T cell receptor (beta chain) sequence. The antigen is undetermined. Controls matched for sex and age were healthy donors. Purification of the CD8+ and CD4+ T cells relied on negative isolation, and TEMRA cells underwent FACS enrichment. This sample stems from a study of CD8 T cells in Susac syndrome. Study-level points and caveats: TCR sequencing and HLA analysis covered a relatively small number of individuals.

When the RNA was reverse transcribed, random hexamers were used with an input of 0.5 to 1 ug. TCR beta CDR3 was amplified by immunoSEQ multiplex PCR. This amplification extended across 54 Vbeta and 13 Jbeta segments. A single record per CDR3 protein comes from TCRdb applying MiXCR to the immunoSEQ multiplex PCR reads. The table includes roughly 130,000 distinct CDR3 sequences, 90% to 95% detected once. Sequencing was performed on CD4+ T cells from PBMCs. This TCR came from a human donor in good health.

The CDR3 is CASRKGETQYF. The CDR3 DNA reads as TGTGCCAGCAGGAAGGGTGAGACCCAGTACTTC. The chain combines TRBV11-2 with TRBJ2-5, with D unresolved. The CDR3 consists of 11 residues. Trimming removed 6 bases from V and 5 bases from J, with 7 bases in between. Germline values: CDR1 SGHAT, CDR2 FQNNGV.